This T cell receptor (beta chain) was documented in a study of blood T cell repertoires in COVID-19. Data came from immunoSEQ multiplex PCR; TCRdb stores just in-frame clones and leaves some out. The sample shows just over 60,000 clones, roughly 80% of them seen only once. Germline V lookup: CDR1 SGHDN, CDR2 FVKESK. Between the trimmed V and J ends, which lost 4 bases and 7 bases, there was a span of 14 bases. The CDR3 is 13 amino acids. The source is a man in his sixties with acute or convalescent COVID-19. The sample was peripheral blood. The chain links TRBV14 to TRBJ2-7; D unresolved. The CDR3 DNA is TGTGCCAGCAGCCTGCACCCGGGTGGTGAGCAGTACTTC. Translated: CASSLHPGGEQYF.